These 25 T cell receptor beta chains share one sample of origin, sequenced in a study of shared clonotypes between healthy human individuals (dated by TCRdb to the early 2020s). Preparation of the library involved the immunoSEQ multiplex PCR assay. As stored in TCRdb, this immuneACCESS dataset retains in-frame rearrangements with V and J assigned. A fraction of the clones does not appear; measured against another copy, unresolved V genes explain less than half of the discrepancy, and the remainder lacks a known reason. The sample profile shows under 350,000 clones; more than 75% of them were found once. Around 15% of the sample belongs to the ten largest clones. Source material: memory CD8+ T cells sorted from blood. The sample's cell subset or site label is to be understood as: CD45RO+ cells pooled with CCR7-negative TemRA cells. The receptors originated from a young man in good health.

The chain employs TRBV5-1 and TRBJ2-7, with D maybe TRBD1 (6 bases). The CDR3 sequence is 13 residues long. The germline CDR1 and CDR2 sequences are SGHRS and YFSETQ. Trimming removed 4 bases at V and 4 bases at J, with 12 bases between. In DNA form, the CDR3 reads TGCGCCAGCAGCCCCGGGACATATTACGAGCAGTACTTC. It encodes CASSPGTYYEQYF.

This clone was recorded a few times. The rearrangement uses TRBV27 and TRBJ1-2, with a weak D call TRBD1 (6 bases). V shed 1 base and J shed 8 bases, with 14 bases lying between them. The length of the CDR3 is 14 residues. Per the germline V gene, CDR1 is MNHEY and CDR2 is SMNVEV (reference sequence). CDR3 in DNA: TGTGCCAGCAGTTTATTCGGGGGCGCGTCCGGCTACACCTTC. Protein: CASSLFGGASGYTF.

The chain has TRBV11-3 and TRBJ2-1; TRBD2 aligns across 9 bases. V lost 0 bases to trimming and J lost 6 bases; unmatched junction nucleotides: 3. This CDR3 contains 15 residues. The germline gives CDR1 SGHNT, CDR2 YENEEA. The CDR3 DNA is TGTGCCAGCAGCTTAGAGCTAGCGGGATTCAATGAGCAGTTCTTC. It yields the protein CASSLELAGFNEQFF.

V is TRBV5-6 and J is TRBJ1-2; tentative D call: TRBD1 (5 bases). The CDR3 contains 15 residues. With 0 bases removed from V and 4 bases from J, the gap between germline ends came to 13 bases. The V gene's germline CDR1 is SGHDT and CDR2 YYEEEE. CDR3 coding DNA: TGTGCCAGCAGCTTGGCCGCGGCGGGGACCTATGGCTACACCTTC. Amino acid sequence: CASSLAAAGTYGYTF. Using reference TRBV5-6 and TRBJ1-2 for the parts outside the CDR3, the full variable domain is DAGVTQSPTHLIKTRGQQVTLRCSPKSGHDTVSWYQQALGQGPQFIFQYYEEEERQRGNFPDRFSGHQFPNYSSELNVNALLLGDSALYLCASSLAAAGTYGYTFGSGTRLTVV.

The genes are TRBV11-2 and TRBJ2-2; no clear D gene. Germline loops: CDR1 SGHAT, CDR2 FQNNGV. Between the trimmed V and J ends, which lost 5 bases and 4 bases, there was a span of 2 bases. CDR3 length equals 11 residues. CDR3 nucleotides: TGTGCCAGCAGCCGCACCGGGGAGCTGTTTTTT. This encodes CASSRTGELFF.

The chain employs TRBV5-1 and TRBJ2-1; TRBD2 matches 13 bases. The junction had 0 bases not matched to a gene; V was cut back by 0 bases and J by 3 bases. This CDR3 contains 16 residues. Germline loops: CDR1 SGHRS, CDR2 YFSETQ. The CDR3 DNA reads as TGCGCCAGCAGCTTGGGACTAGCGGGGGGCTACAATGAGCAGTTCTTC. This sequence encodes CASSLGLAGGYNEQFF.

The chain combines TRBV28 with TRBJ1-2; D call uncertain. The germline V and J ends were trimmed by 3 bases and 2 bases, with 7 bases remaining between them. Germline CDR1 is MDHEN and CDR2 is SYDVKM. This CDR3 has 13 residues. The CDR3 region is CASSFGENYGYTF. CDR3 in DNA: TGTGCCAGCAGTTTTGGAGAGAACTATGGCTACACCTTC.

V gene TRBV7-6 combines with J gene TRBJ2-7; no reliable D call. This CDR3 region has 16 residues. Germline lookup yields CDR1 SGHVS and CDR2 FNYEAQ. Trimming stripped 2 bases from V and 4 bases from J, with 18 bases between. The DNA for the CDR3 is TGTGCCAGCAGCTTATTGGTAGCTCAAAATGCGTACGAGCAGTACTTC. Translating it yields CASSLLVAQNAYEQYF.

The DNA of the CDR3 is TGTGCCAGCAGCTTGGCCGATGAGACCCAGTACTTC. This encodes CASSLADETQYF. This chain links TRBV5-4 with TRBJ2-5, with D uncertain. The CDR3 is made up of 12 amino acids. Trimming removed 0 bases at V and 5 bases at J, with 5 bases between. Germline values: CDR1 SGHNT, CDR2 YYREEE (reference sequence).

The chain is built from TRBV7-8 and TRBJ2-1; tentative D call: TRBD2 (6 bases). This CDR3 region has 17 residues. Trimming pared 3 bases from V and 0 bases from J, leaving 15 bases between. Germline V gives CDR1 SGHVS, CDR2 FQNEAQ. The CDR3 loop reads CASSFHGTRSSYNEQFF. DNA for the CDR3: TGTGCCAGCAGCTTCCACGGGACTCGCAGCTCCTACAATGAGCAGTTCTTC.

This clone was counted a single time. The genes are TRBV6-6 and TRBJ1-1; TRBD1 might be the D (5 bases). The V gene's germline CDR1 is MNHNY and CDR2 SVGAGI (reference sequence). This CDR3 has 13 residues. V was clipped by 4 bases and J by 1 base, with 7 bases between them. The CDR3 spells CASSWGPNTEAFF. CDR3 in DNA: TGTGCCAGCAGTTGGGGACCGAACACTGAAGCTTTCTTT.

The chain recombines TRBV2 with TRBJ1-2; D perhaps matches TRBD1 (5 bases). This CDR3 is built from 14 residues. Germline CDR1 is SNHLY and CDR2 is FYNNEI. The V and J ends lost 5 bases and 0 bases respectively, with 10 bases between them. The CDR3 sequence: CASSTGTANYGYTF. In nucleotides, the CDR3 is TGTGCCAGCAGTACAGGCACAGCTAACTATGGCTACACCTTC.

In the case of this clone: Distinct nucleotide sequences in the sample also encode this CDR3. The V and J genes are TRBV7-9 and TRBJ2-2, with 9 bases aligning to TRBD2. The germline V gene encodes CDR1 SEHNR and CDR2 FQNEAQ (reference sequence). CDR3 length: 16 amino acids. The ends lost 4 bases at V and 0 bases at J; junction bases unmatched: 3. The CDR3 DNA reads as TGTGCCAGCAGCTGGGGACTAGCAGCGAACACCGGGGAGCTGTTTTTT. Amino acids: CASSWGLAANTGELFF.

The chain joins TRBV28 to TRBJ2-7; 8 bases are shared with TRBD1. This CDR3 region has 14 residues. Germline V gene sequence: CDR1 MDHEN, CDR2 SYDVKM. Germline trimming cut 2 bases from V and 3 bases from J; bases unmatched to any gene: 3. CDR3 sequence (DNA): TGTGCCAGCAGTTTAGTGGACAGGGACTACGAGCAGTACTTC. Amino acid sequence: CASSLVDRDYEQYF.

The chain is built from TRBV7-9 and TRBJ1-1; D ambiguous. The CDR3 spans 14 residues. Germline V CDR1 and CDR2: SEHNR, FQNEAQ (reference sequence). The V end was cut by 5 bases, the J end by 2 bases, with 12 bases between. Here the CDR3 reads CASSLVTGNTEAFF. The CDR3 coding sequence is TGTGCCAGCAGCCTCGTGACCGGAAACACTGAAGCTTTCTTT.

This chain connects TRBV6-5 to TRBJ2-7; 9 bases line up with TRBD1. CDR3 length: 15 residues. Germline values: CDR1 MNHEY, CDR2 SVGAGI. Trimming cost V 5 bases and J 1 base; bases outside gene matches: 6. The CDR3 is CASSADRGGSYEQYF. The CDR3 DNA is TGTGCCAGCAGTGCGGACAGGGGTGGGTCCTACGAGCAGTACTTC.

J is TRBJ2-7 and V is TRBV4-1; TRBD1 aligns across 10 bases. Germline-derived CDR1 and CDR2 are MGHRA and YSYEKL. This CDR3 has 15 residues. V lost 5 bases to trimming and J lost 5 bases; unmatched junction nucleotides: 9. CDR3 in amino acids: CASSAFGQGVNEQYF. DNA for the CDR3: TGCGCCAGCAGCGCATTTGGACAGGGGGTCAACGAGCAGTACTTC.

The CDR3 sequence is CASRPAPHHYEQYF. CDR3 DNA: TGTGCCAGCAGGCCGGCCCCCCACCACTACGAGCAGTACTTC. The chain employs TRBV28 and TRBJ2-7, with D uncertain. V lost 6 bases and J 3 bases, leaving 15 bases between the germline ends. From germline, CDR1 is MDHEN and CDR2 SYDVKM. The length of the CDR3 is 14 residues.

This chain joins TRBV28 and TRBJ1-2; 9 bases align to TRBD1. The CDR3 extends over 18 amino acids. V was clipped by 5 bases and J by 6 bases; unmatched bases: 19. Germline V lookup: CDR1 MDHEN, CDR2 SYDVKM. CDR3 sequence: CASSNLRDRALGLNGYTF. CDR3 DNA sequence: TGTGCCAGCAGTAACCTCCGGGACAGGGCCCTAGGGCTTAATGGCTACACCTTC.

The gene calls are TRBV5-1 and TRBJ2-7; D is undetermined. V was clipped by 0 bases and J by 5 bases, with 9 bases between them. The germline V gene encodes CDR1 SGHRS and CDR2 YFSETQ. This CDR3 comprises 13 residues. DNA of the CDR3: TGCGCCAGCAGCTTGGTTCCACGGGACGAGCAGTACTTC. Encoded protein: CASSLVPRDEQYF.

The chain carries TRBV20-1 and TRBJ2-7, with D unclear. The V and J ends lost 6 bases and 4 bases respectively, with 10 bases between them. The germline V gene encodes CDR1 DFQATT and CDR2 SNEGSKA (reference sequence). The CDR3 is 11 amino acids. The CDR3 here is CSAAWGYEQYF. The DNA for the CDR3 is TGCAGTGCCGCATGGGGATACGAGCAGTACTTC.

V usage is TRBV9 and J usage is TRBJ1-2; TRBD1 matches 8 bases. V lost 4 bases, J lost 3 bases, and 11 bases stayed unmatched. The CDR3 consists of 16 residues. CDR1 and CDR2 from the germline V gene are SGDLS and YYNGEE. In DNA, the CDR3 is TGTGCCAGCAGCTTGAACAGGGGGATCGTGGACTATGGCTACACCTTC. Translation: CASSLNRGIVDYGYTF.

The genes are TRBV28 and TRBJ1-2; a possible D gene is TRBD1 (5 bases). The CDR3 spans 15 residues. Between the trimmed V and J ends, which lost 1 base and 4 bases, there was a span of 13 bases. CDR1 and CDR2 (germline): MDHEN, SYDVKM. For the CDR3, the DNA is TGTGCCAGCAGTTTATTTCAGACAGTCACCTATGGCTACACCTTC. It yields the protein CASSLFQTVTYGYTF.

Here the CDR3 DNA reads TGTGCCAGCAGTTACTCGGGGGGGTGGACTGAAGCTTTCTTT. Its protein product is CASSYSGGWTEAFF. The chain joins TRBV6-5 to TRBJ1-1, with D maybe TRBD1 (5 bases). This CDR3 comprises 14 residues. V lost 0 bases, J lost 5 bases, and 10 bases lay in between. Germline V gene lookup returns CDR1 MNHEY and CDR2 SVGAGI.

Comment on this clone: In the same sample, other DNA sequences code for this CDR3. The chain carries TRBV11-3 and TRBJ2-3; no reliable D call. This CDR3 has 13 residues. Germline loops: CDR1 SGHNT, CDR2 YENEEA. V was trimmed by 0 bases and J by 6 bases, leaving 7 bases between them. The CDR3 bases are TGTGCCAGCAGCTTAGATCCGAGGGATACGCAGTATTTT. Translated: CASSLDPRDTQYF.